The present entry profiles one T cell receptor beta chain with its context. Its antigen is unidentified. This entry is derived from a study of CD4 T cells in relation to SARS-CoV-2 and coronaviruses. For around 11 days, roughly 9 x 10^4 sorted CD4+ cells grew with T cell-depleted PBMCs and CEF. Germline assignment: CDR1 LGHNA and CDR2 YNFKEQ. This CDR3 contains 14 residues. Trimming removed 0 bases at V and 1 base at J, with 6 bases between. The data were produced by immunoSEQ multiplex PCR, yet TCRdb's version contains in-frame clones alone and is incomplete. Of tens of thousands of clones listed, 75% to 90% were seen once; the top ten hold roughly 1.2%.

The chain employs TRBV4-2 and TRBJ1-1; D call uncertain. Specimen: naive CD4+ T cells from PBMCs, cultured in vitro. As to subset: naive CD4+ T cells isolated by negative enrichment. The TCR originated in an adult with COVID-19. CDR3 in DNA: TGTGCCAGCAGCCAAGATCGGAGGAACACTGAAGCTTTCTTT. This sequence encodes CASSQDRRNTEAFF.